Listed here are 30 T cell receptor beta chains from one sample, sequenced in a study of blood T cell repertoires in COVID-19. TCRdb's table, derived via immunoSEQ multiplex PCR, lists solely in-frame clones and lacks some. The table records about 68,000 clones, roughly 90% of them present only once. The sample was peripheral blood. Every receptor here comes from a man aged 35 to 55 with COVID-19, enrolled during active disease.

The chain is built from TRBV27 and TRBJ1-1, with D unresolved. CDR3 length equals 13 residues. Germline CDR1 is MNHEY and CDR2 is SMNVEV (reference sequence). Trimming took 2 bases from V and 3 from J, leaving 7 bases between them. CDR3: CASSLERDTEAFF. The CDR3 nucleotides are TGTGCCAGCAGTTTAGAGCGGGACACTGAAGCTTTCTTT.

V and J are TRBV9 and TRBJ2-3; no definite D call. In germline, CDR1 is SGDLS, CDR2 YYNGEE. V dropped 3 bases and J dropped 6 bases, with 5 bases sitting between them. The CDR3 covers 11 residues. DNA for the CDR3: TGTGCCAGCAGCGCCATTGATACGCAGTATTTT. It encodes CASSAIDTQYF.

V usage is TRBV10-1 and J usage is TRBJ2-3, with 9 bases identical to TRBD2. The CDR3 has 15 amino acids. V lost 3 bases to trimming and J lost 3 bases; unmatched junction nucleotides: 4. Germline V gives CDR1 WNHNN, CDR2 SYGVQD (reference sequence). CDR3 DNA: TGCGCCAGCAGTGAAGCTAGCGGGGCAACAGATACGCAGTATTTT. Its translation is CASSEASGATDTQYF.

The chain couples TRBV28 to TRBJ2-7; 8 bases line up with TRBD1. This CDR3 comprises 15 residues. The ends lost 5 bases at V and 2 bases at J; junction bases unmatched: 8. The V gene's germline CDR1 is MDHEN and CDR2 SYDVKM. The CDR3 nucleotides read TGTGCCAGCAGTGGGCAGGGGGCGCGCACCTACGAGCAGTACTTC. It specifies CASSGQGARTYEQYF.

This rearrangement joins TRBV19 to TRBJ1-5; the D gene is possibly TRBD1 (5 bases). This CDR3 is built from 16 residues. Germline-derived CDR1 and CDR2 are LNHDA and SQIVND (reference sequence). V lost 1 base, J lost 3 bases, and 13 bases lay in between. The CDR3: CASSIGAVGHNQPQHF. The CDR3 coding sequence is TGTGCCAGTAGTATAGGGGCTGTGGGGCACAATCAGCCCCAGCATTTT.

The chain combines TRBV25-1 with TRBJ1-4; D call uncertain. Trimming pared 6 bases from V and 5 bases from J, leaving 16 bases between. Per germline, CDR1 MGHDK and CDR2 SYGVNS. This CDR3 is 15 amino acids long. The CDR3 coding sequence is TGTGCCAGCAGGAACAGAAACAGTTTAAATGAAAAACTGTTTTTT. Translating gives CASRNRNSLNEKLFF.

This chain uses TRBV10-3 with TRBJ1-2; D is unresolved. This CDR3 is 16 amino acids long. Germline V gene lookup returns CDR1 ENHRY and CDR2 SYGVKD. V was cut by 0 bases and J by 8 bases, with 19 bases left in between. The CDR3 nucleotides read TGTGCCATCAGTGAGTCGTCCCAGATAGCTGCGGGAGGCTACACCTTC. It is translated as CAISESSQIAAGGYTF.

This chain joins TRBV27 and TRBJ2-3, with TRBD2 matching 10 bases. Per the germline V gene, CDR1 is MNHEY and CDR2 is SMNVEV (reference sequence). This CDR3 comprises 15 residues. J lost 5 bases, V lost 5 bases, and 7 bases had no gene match. This chain's CDR3 is CASSAPGLAEDTQYF. The CDR3 region has the DNA TGTGCCAGCAGTGCTCCCGGACTAGCGGAAGATACGCAGTATTTT.

This chain joins TRBV12-1 and TRBJ2-1; the table calls TRBD2, which could not be checked here. TRBV12-1 is recorded as a pseudogene. This CDR3 is 16 amino acids long. The CDR3 loop is CASSFLAGTSYNEQFF. The DNA for the CDR3 is TGTGCCAGCAGCTTTCTAGCGGGGACCTCCTACAATGAGCAGTTCTTC.

This clone was detected only once. This chain connects TRBV5-4 to TRBJ2-2; D is possibly TRBD1 (6 bases). The CDR3 is made up of 17 amino acids. Germline CDR1 SGHNT, CDR2 YYREEE (reference sequence). Trimming pared 0 bases from V and 0 bases from J, leaving 12 bases between. The CDR3 here is CASSLDPDRTNTGELFF. The CDR3 DNA follows: TGTGCCAGCAGCTTGGACCCCGACAGGACGAACACCGGGGAGCTGTTTTTT.

This clone is a singleton in its sample. The rearrangement uses TRBV4-1 and TRBJ1-4; 10 nucleotides align to TRBD1. Germline CDR1 MGHRA, CDR2 YSYEKL. This CDR3 is built from 18 residues. Germline trimming cut 0 bases from V and 4 bases from J; bases unmatched to any gene: 8. The CDR3 region is CASSQEAGTGVINEKLFF. The CDR3 nucleotides are TGCGCCAGCAGCCAAGAGGCCGGGACAGGGGTTATTAATGAAAAACTGTTTTTT.

V is TRBV2 and J is TRBJ2-7, with D unresolved. V dropped 1 base and J dropped 5 bases, with 6 bases sitting between them. The CDR3 sequence is 12 residues long. CDR1 is SNHLY, CDR2 FYNNEI, per germline. The CDR3 loop is CASSEESNEQYF. The CDR3 DNA reads as TGTGCCAGCAGTGAAGAGTCTAACGAGCAGTACTTC.

The V and J genes are TRBV12-3 or TRBV12-4 and TRBJ1-2, with a weak D call TRBD1 (5 bases). Trimming took 5 bases from V and 4 from J, leaving 11 bases between them. The CDR3 sequence is 13 residues long. The CDR3 DNA reads TGTGCCAGCAGTCTTGCGGGGGGCTATGGCTACACCTTC. Protein sequence: CASSLAGGYGYTF.

This clone was detected only a few times. The J gene is TRBJ1-3, the V gene TRBV6-5; D is possibly TRBD1 (5 bases). Deletions cut 7 bases from V and 0 bases from J, with 10 bases between. The CDR3 is 14 amino acids. The germline CDR1 and CDR2 sequences are MNHEY and SVGAGI. CDR3 loop: CASMAGGSGNTIYF. CDR3 in DNA: TGTGCCAGCATGGCGGGGGGCTCTGGAAACACCATATATTTT.

V is TRBV25-1 and J is TRBJ2-6, with D uncertain. The CDR3 is 16 amino acids. The V end lost 0 bases, the J end lost 0 bases, and 6 bases lay between the germline ends. In germline, CDR1 is MGHDK, CDR2 SYGVNS. The CDR3 DNA sequence: TGTGCCAGCAGTGAATACGGAGTCTCTGGGGCCAACGTCCTGACTTTC. Translated, it gives CASSEYGVSGANVLTF.

V and J are TRBV7-9 and TRBJ1-5; D remains unclear. In germline, CDR1 is SEHNR, CDR2 FQNEAQ (reference sequence). V was clipped by 2 bases and J by 4 bases, with 15 bases between them. This CDR3 region has 16 residues. The chain's CDR3 is CASSLLRGGGNQPQHF. CDR3 DNA sequence: TGTGCCAGCAGCTTATTACGAGGTGGTGGTAATCAGCCCCAGCATTTT.

V usage is TRBV5-8 and J usage is TRBJ2-3, with D possibly being TRBD1 (6 bases). V gave up 4 bases and J gave up 1 base, with 19 bases separating them. The germline gives CDR1 SGHTS, CDR2 YDEGEE. The CDR3 is 17 residues long. The CDR3 loop is CASSTPPDSLGTDTQYF. CDR3 nucleotides: TGTGCCAGCAGCACCCCACCGGACAGCTTGGGCACAGATACGCAGTATTTT.

This CDR3 is CASSFGENEQFF. The CDR3 coding sequence is TGTGCCAGCAGCTTTGGGGAGAATGAGCAGTTCTTC. This rearrangement joins TRBV7-9 to TRBJ2-1, with D perhaps TRBD2 (5 bases). The germline V gene encodes CDR1 SEHNR and CDR2 FQNEAQ (reference sequence). Trimming pared 3 bases from V and 7 bases from J, leaving 7 bases between. This CDR3 spans 12 amino acids.

Note on this clone: The junction departs from the called germline gene at one end, perhaps through a read error. The CDR3 nucleotides are TGCGCCAGCAGCGGAGATCCTGGAGGTAATCCACCCCTCCACTTT. Its translation is CASSGDPGGNPPLHF. J is TRBJ1-6 and V is TRBV4-1; no firm D call. Germline-derived CDR1 and CDR2 are MGHRA and YSYEKL. The CDR3 contains 15 residues.

The rearrangement uses TRBV9 and TRBJ2-5; 10 nucleotides agree with TRBD2. This CDR3 spans 15 amino acids. From germline, CDR1 is SGDLS and CDR2 YYNGEE. Unmatched junction bases numbered 10, after V lost 4 bases and J lost 7 bases. The CDR3 sequence is CASSPVGTSEGTQYF. The CDR3 region has the DNA TGTGCCAGCAGCCCGGTGGGGACTAGCGAGGGGACCCAGTACTTC.

This clone was observed a single time. This chain uses TRBV6-5 with TRBJ2-7; no reliable D call. The V gene's germline CDR1 is MNHEY and CDR2 SVGAGI. The CDR3 length is 15 residues. V was clipped by 0 bases and J by 3 bases, with 12 bases between them. CDR3 sequence reads: CASSYSRSQRYEQYF. The CDR3 nucleotides are TGTGCCAGCAGTTACTCGAGGTCCCAGCGCTACGAGCAGTACTTC.

The chain is built from TRBV18 and TRBJ2-1; 8 bases line up with TRBD1. After removal of 2 bases from V and 1 base from J, the junction contained 4 bases not matched to a gene. Germline assignment: CDR1 KGHSH and CDR2 LQKENI. The CDR3 spans 16 residues. CDR3 sequence (DNA): TGTGCCAGCTCACCAAGGGACAGGAGGTCCTACAATGAGCAGTTCTTC. Protein: CASSPRDRRSYNEQFF. Variable domain in full (rest from reference TRBV18 and TRBJ2-1): NAGVMQNPRHLVRRRGQEARLRCSPMKGHSHVYWYRQLPEEGLKFMVYLQKENIIDESGMPKERFSAEFPKEGPSILRIQQVVRGDSAAYFCASSPRDRRSYNEQFFGPGTRLTVL.

In its sample, this clone was seen a few times. This chain connects TRBV6-2 or TRBV6-3 to TRBJ1-5; D unclear. Germline CDR1 is MNHEY and CDR2 is SVGEGT. Trimming left V 2 bases short and J 5 bases short, with 4 bases between. The CDR3 is made up of 12 amino acids. CDR3 protein: CASSYRDQPQHF. CDR3 coding DNA: TGTGCCAGCAGTTACCGGGATCAGCCCCAGCATTTT.

This clone was counted a single time. The J gene is TRBJ1-5, the V gene TRBV28, with 9 bases that match TRBD1. J gave up 7 bases and V 6 bases, and 7 bases lay outside the gene matches. The CDR3 is 14 residues long. Germline CDR1 MDHEN, CDR2 SYDVKM. CDR3 sequence: CASSSQGARQPQHF. CDR3 in DNA: TGTGCCAGCAGCTCACAGGGGGCGCGGCAGCCCCAGCATTTT. Full variable domain (remainder filled in from reference TRBV28 and TRBJ1-5): DVKVTQSSRYLVKRTGEKVFLECVQDMDHENMFWYRQDPGLGLRLIYFSYDVKMKEKGDIPEGYSVSREKKERFSLILESASTNQTSMYLCASSSQGARQPQHFGDGTRLSIL.

The V call is TRBV2, the J call TRBJ1-1; D possibly corresponds to TRBD1 (5 bases). The V end lost 6 bases, the J end lost 1 base, and 9 bases lay between the germline ends. The CDR3 has 13 residues. Germline V CDR1 and CDR2: SNHLY, FYNNEI. The CDR3 is CASSPGGNTEAFF. CDR3 nucleotides: TGTGCCAGCAGCCCGGGGGGGAACACTGAAGCTTTCTTT.

This clone came up once. This rearrangement joins TRBV10-3 to TRBJ2-5; tentative D call: TRBD2 (5 bases). Germline V gives CDR1 ENHRY, CDR2 SYGVKD. Trimming shortened V by 8 bases and J by 2 bases, and 18 bases separated the two germline ends. The CDR3 has 15 amino acids. CDR3 loop: CAIQNEGSAQETQYF. In DNA form, the CDR3 reads TGTGCCATCCAAAACGAGGGTAGCGCACAAGAGACCCAGTACTTC.

The chain employs TRBV6-5 and TRBJ2-2; possibly TRBD1 for D (6 bases). CDR1 MNHEY and CDR2 SVGAGI come from the germline V gene. The CDR3 is 13 amino acids. Trimming removed 7 bases at V and 8 bases at J, with 14 bases between. CDR3 nucleotides: TGTGCCAGCACGGACAGCCTAACAGGGGAGCTGTTTTTT. Residues: CASTDSLTGELFF.

The rearrangement uses TRBV5-1 and TRBJ2-1; 7 nucleotides align to TRBD1. The germline gives CDR1 SGHRS, CDR2 YFSETQ. Germline trimming cut 4 bases from V and 4 bases from J; bases unmatched to any gene: 5. This CDR3 region has 14 residues. This chain's CDR3 is CASSEGQYYNEQFF. The CDR3 nucleotides read TGCGCCAGCAGCGAGGGACAGTATTACAATGAGCAGTTCTTC.

This chain joins TRBV6-5 and TRBJ1-2, with a possible D match to TRBD1 (5 bases). Germline values: CDR1 MNHEY, CDR2 SVGAGI. Trimming stripped 6 bases from V and 0 bases from J, with 14 bases between. The CDR3 is 15 residues long. Here the CDR3 reads CASRGGLQANYGYTF. As DNA, the CDR3 is TGTGCCAGCAGGGGGGGGTTGCAGGCTAACTATGGCTACACCTTC.

The gene calls are TRBV11-2 and TRBJ2-5, with D possibly TRBD1 on 5 matching bases. Germline V CDR1 and CDR2: SGHAT, FQNNGV. V lost 5 bases and J 5 bases, leaving 6 bases between the germline ends. This CDR3 comprises 11 residues. Written as DNA, the CDR3 is TGTGCCAGCAGCCCAGGGGAGACCCAGTACTTC. This gives the protein CASSPGETQYF.